This record looks at one TCR beta chain sequence and its context. The specificity of this receptor is unknown. Per-base qualities were not stored, and no clone one base away is much larger. The data derive from a study of T-cell reconstitution after alpha-beta-depleted transplantation in children (dated by TCRdb to the mid-2010s). Study-wide context: T-cell immune reconstitution after TCRalphabeta/CD19-depleted allogeneic hematopoietic cell transplantation in children was quantitatively tracked in the study by means of TCR repertoire profiling. The investigation overall reported the following: The apparently early alphabetaT-cell count recovery about two months after transplant was reportedly dependent on only several hundred rapidly expanded clones derived from non-depleted graft cells. The frequencies of hyperexpanded clones fell over the following months, and after one year, T-cell counts and TCRbeta diversity were mostly attributed to newly produced T cells. The high TCRbeta diversity at day 60 in some patients was ascribed to recipient T cells and intrathymic progenitors that had survived conditioning.

Looking up the germline V gene yields CDR1 SGHNT and CDR2 YENEEA. From cysteine to phenylalanine, the CDR3 is 15 amino acids long. Only the CDR3 DNA is retained, 45 bases long and in frame from the first base. The junction shows trimming of 5 bases on V and 5 bases on J, plus 15 bases between the germline ends. The treatment or condition tag for this specimen amounts to: allogeneic hematopoietic cell transplantation with graft depleted of TCRalphabeta T cells and CD19 B cells. The children who served as transplant recipients had been given grafts of TCRalphabeta/CD19-depleted allogeneic hematopoietic cells. Receptor amplification or capture employed PCR. TCRdb names Illumina HiSeq 2500 as the instrument used. To normalize quantification of the TCRbeta repertoire, the TCR libraries were built with molecular barcoding that relied on unique molecular identifiers. Through fastp at Q25 and MiXCR, TCRdb rebuilt clones from the public reads, retaining in-frame beta chains. All rows with the same CDR3 protein become a single entry with the most common DNA and genes. Recorded for this sample are under 400,000 distinct CDR3 sequences; approximately 20% of them occurred a single time. About a tenth of the sample rests with the top ten.

The receptor was derived from a male patient aged 5 to 17 who had a stem cell transplant for acute lymphoblastic leukemia, so the T cells may come from the graft donor. This sequence uses TRBV11-3 and TRBJ2-2, with the D gene not clear enough to name. This material consisted of PBMCs, mostly from graft donor cells, taken 180 days after TCRalphabeta/CD19-depleted stem cell transplant. The CDR3 loop reads CASSPNNRATGELFF. The bases read TGTGCCAGCAGCCCCAATAATCGGGCTACCGGGGAGCTGTTTTTT.